A selection of T cell receptor beta chains follows, all from one sample in a study of control samples from healthy donors and cancer patients. Sequenced by immunoSEQ multiplex PCR; TCRdb stores in-frame clones only, minus some. The sample holds 150,000 to 200,000 clones, roughly 88% seen once. The material sequenced was blood. These receptors were collected from a man between 18 and 35 years old in good health. Both conserved end residues are part of each CDR3. The order of the fields is clone size, J gene, D gene, V gene, CDR3 DNA, CDR3 protein. The D gene is left open where the match is weak. Clone size is given for some rows only: seen once, a few or many times, or a class if the clone is expanded.

size: -
J: TRBJ2-7
D: -
V: TRBV6-2/TRBV6-3
DNA: TGTGCCAGCAGTTACTCACAGGTGCTTCACGAGCAGTACTTC
CDR3: CASSYSQVLHEQYF

size: -
J: TRBJ1-5
D: -
V: TRBV7-9
DNA: TGTGCCAGCAGCTTAGCAGGGGGGGGTCAGCCCCAGCATTTT
CDR3: CASSLAGGGQPQHF

size: -
J: TRBJ1-2
D: TRBD1
V: TRBV9
DNA: TGTGCCAGCAGCGTAGGCGAGGCAGGGGGCGTCTATGGCTACACCTTC
CDR3: CASSVGEAGGVYGYTF

size: -
J: TRBJ1-1
D: -
V: TRBV11-1
DNA: TGTGCCAGCAGTCCTTCATACGGGTACACTGAAGCTTTCTTT
CDR3: CASSPSYGYTEAFF

size: -
J: TRBJ2-7
D: TRBD2
V: TRBV4-1
DNA: TGCGCCAGCAGCCAGACTCGGACTAGCGGGGGCTTCTACGAGCAGTACTTC
CDR3: CASSQTRTSGGFYEQYF

size: -
J: TRBJ2-2
D: -
V: TRBV7-2
DNA: TGTGCCAGCAGCTTTTCTCTTGGCTCCGGCGGGGAGCTGTTTTTT
CDR3: CASSFSLGSGGELFF

size: -
J: TRBJ1-5
D: -
V: TRBV4-2
DNA: TGTGCCAGCAGCCAAGAGGGGTCGCAGGGCAATCAGCCCCAGCATTTT
CDR3: CASSQEGSQGNQPQHF

size: -
J: TRBJ2-7
D: TRBD2
V: TRBV11-2
DNA: TGTGCCAGCGGTGCGGGGGGCGAGCAGTACTTC
CDR3: CASGAGGEQYF

size: -
J: TRBJ2-1
D: -
V: TRBV5-8
DNA: TGTGCCAGCTTTGTCGGAACTGAGCAGTTCTTC
CDR3: CASFVGTEQFF

size: -
J: TRBJ2-7
D: TRBD1
V: TRBV2
DNA: TGTGCCAGCCTTCAGCCGGGACAGGTCTCCTACGAGCAGTACTTC
CDR3: CASLQPGQVSYEQYF

size: -
J: TRBJ1-1
D: TRBD1
V: TRBV2
DNA: TGTGCCACGGCAGGGGGCAGGGGAACTGAAGCTTTCTTT
CDR3: CATAGGRGTEAFF

size: few
J: TRBJ2-5
D: -
V: TRBV15
DNA: TGTGCCACCTCTTTACGGGGGGCCACAGGGATGGAGACCCAGTACTTC
CDR3: CATSLRGATGMETQYF

size: -
J: TRBJ2-3
D: -
V: TRBV6-1
DNA: TGTGCCAGCAGTGAAATCTACAGGGATGCAGATACGCAGTATTTT
CDR3: CASSEIYRDADTQYF

size: -
J: TRBJ1-4
D: -
V: TRBV4-1
DNA: TGCGCCAGCAGCCAAGAGCGTAATGAAAAACTGTTTTTT
CDR3: CASSQERNEKLFF

size: -
J: TRBJ2-4
D: TRBD2
V: TRBV19
DNA: TGTGCCAGTAGTGTGACCCCTAGCGGGGGGTTCCTAGCCAAAAACATTCAGTACTTC
CDR3: CASSVTPSGGFLAKNIQYF

size: -
J: TRBJ2-3
D: -
V: TRBV10-3
DNA: TGTGCCATCAGGCGGGGGCCGGAAGGGACAGATACGCAGTATTTT
CDR3: CAIRRGPEGTDTQYF

size: once
J: TRBJ2-1
D: TRBD1
V: TRBV9
DNA: TGTGCCAGCAGCCCTGCCCGCGACAGGGAGCCCTACAATGAGCAGTTCTTC
CDR3: CASSPARDREPYNEQFF

size: few
J: TRBJ1-1
D: TRBD1
V: TRBV28
DNA: TGTGCCAGCAGTTTGGGGACAGGGGGGGACACTGAAGCTTTCTTT
CDR3: CASSLGTGGDTEAFF

size: -
J: TRBJ2-1
D: -
V: TRBV7-3
DNA: TGTGCCAGCAGCTTCAGGGGGGACAATGAGCAGTTCTTC
CDR3: CASSFRGDNEQFF

size: -
J: TRBJ2-5
D: TRBD2
V: TRBV6-1
DNA: TGTGCCAGCAGTGAAACGCGTTTTGGCGGGGGAAGGGGTGAGACCCAGTACTTC
CDR3: CASSETRFGGGRGETQYF

size: -
J: TRBJ1-6
D: -
V: TRBV4-3
DNA: TGCGCCAGCAGCCAAGATCAGGGATATCATTCACCCCTCCACTTT
CDR3: CASSQDQGYHSPLHF

size: -
J: TRBJ1-1
D: -
V: TRBV10-2
DNA: TGCGCCACCCGATCGGGGGTAGGTACTGAAGCTTTCTTT
CDR3: CATRSGVGTEAFF

size: once
J: TRBJ2-3
D: -
V: TRBV19
DNA: TGTGCCAGTAGTCTCAGGTCGGGGCGGGCTAGCACAGATACGCAGTATTTT
CDR3: CASSLRSGRASTDTQYF

size: -
J: TRBJ2-4
D: -
V: TRBV30
DNA: TGTGCCTGGAGGCAGCGATTGGGGTGGTACTTC
CDR3: CAWRQRLGWYF

size: -
J: TRBJ2-3
D: -
V: TRBV7-9
DNA: TGTGCCAGCAGCCCCGTGGCAACTAGCACAGATACGCAGTATTTT
CDR3: CASSPVATSTDTQYF

size: -
J: TRBJ2-7
D: -
V: TRBV30
DNA: TGTGCCTGTCGGACGGACCTCTCCTACGAGCAGTACTTC
CDR3: CACRTDLSYEQYF

size: -
J: TRBJ1-6
D: TRBD1
V: TRBV28
DNA: TGTGCCAGCAGCTCGGACAGGGGCGATTTACCCCTCCACTTT
CDR3: CASSSDRGDLPLHF

size: -
J: TRBJ2-5
D: TRBD2
V: TRBV25-1
DNA: TGTGCCAGCAGCAAAAGGTTGCTAGCGGTCAAAGAGACCCAGTACTTC
CDR3: CASSKRLLAVKETQYF

size: -
J: TRBJ2-7
D: -
V: TRBV7-2
DNA: TGTGCCAGCAGCTTAGGAATAAAGGGGCCGGGGGAGCAGTACTTC
CDR3: CASSLGIKGPGEQYF

size: once
J: TRBJ1-2
D: -
V: TRBV12-3/TRBV12-4
DNA: TGTGCCAGCAGTCCGGGACGGAACTATGGCTACACCTTC
CDR3: CASSPGRNYGYTF

size: -
J: TRBJ2-3
D: TRBD2
V: TRBV20-1
DNA: TGCAGTGCTAGTGCCGGCCCAGCGGGGGATACGCAGTATTTT
CDR3: CSASAGPAGDTQYF